The source of this T cell receptor (beta chain) is a study of CD8+CD57+ T cells in acquired aplastic anemia. Study-wide context: The sorted CD4+ and CD8+ cells yielded an average approximately 3.3 ug of DNA. Study results and limitations: Comparison of patients with controls identified twenty-nine shared CD8+ CDR3 sequences. Patients did not significantly differ from controls in CD8+ Simpson's diversity.

CDR3 and TCR beta VDJ profiling relied on a genomic DNA template. TCRdb recomputed calls from the reads with MiXCR, one row per CDR3 protein. The sample shows about 200,000 distinct CDR3 sequences, under 50% of them seen only once. This CDR3 spans 14 amino acids. Per germline, CDR1 SGHAT and CDR2 FQNNGV. The J segment lost 6 bases and the V segment lost 5 bases, leaving 8 bases of the junction unmatched. Flow cytometry had shown expanded CD8+CD57+ cells in the patients chosen for sequencing. Every patient was diagnosed with severe acquired aplastic anemia. Turning to this clonotype: Its antigen is as yet unknown.

The sample was sorted CD4+, CD8+, or CD8+CD57+ T cells (not recorded which) from PBMCs. The source of this sequence is a human donor with aplastic anemia. The chain uses TRBV11-2 and TRBJ1-1, with 8 positions matching TRBD1. CDR3 protein: CASSQGDRGSEAFF. The CDR3 DNA reads as TGTGCCAGCAGCCAGGGTGACAGGGGATCTGAAGCTTTCTTT. Full variable domain (missing parts from reference TRBV11-2 and TRBJ1-1): EAGVAQSPRYKIIEKRQSVAFWCNPISGHATLYWYQQILGQGPKLLIQFQNNGVVDDSQLPKDRFSAERLKGVDSTLKIQPAKLEDSAVYLCASSQGDRGSEAFFGQGTRLTVV.